This T cell receptor (beta chain) is drawn from a study of radiation and T cells in renal cell carcinoma. Overall study results and limits: In blood, top tumor clones expanded by 2 weeks, shrinking by 4. No pretreatment tumor biopsies were available for baseline clonotypes.

The germline V gene has CDR1 SGHNT and CDR2 YYREEE (reference sequence). V shed 1 base and J shed 0 bases, with 11 bases lying between them. The length of the CDR3 is 16 residues. With respect to this clone: What it binds is unknown.

Time point reported: blood 2 weeks post-SBRT. The treatment here: 15 Gy SBRT to primary tumor, nephrectomy 4 weeks later. After SBRT, blood was collected at 2 and 4 weeks, plus baseline. Clear cell pathology was present in this patient's renal cell carcinoma. Repertoires were generated with immunoSEQ multiplex PCR, while TCRdb's copy carries only in-frame clones and drops some. The sample gives 70,000 to 80,000 clones, just over 85% of which show up once; 20% to 25% is in the top ten. J is TRBJ1-3 and V is TRBV5-4; D gene ambiguous. The source was blood, collected from a patient whose treatment included radiotherapy and nephrectomy. The receptor comes from a woman aged 45 to 65 with renal cell carcinoma. The CDR3 nucleotides are TGTGCCAGCAGCTTGAGGTCACATAACTCTGGAAACACCATATATTTT. It encodes CASSLRSHNSGNTIYF.